This TCR beta chain was captured in a study of graft-versus-host responses after intestinal transplantation. The wider study: Recipients got multivisceral, liver-intestinal, or isolated intestinal transplants. Tacrolimus and steroids were given for around three years to all recipients after anti-thymocyte globulin induction. General study findings and limits: GvH clones detected in recipient marrow included some appearing first in ileum or blood. Among circulating GvH clones, peak levels were associated with early post-transplant declines in HvG clones.

Some clones are missing from TCRdb's copy, which holds only in-frame ones; the method was immunoSEQ multiplex PCR. The sample gives 90,000 to 120,000 clones, roughly 90% of which show up once; about 0.75% is in the top ten. V trimming: 4 bases; J trimming: 1 base; junction bases outside the gene matches: 3. The CDR3 contains 14 residues. Germline loops: CDR1 SGHRS, CDR2 YFSETQ. For this clone: Its antigen is still unknown.

The origin of this receptor is a human donor who was the organ donor for an intestinal transplant. The starting material was unstimulated CD4+ T cells sorted from spleen or lymph node cells, obtained before transplant. This rearrangement joins TRBV5-1 to TRBJ1-1, with 8 nucleotides matching TRBD1. The CDR3 DNA sequence: TGCGCCAGCAGCGCCGGGACAGGGAACACTGAAGCTTTCTTT. Protein: CASSAGTGNTEAFF.